This TCR beta chain is from a study of T cell responses to AZD1222 COVID-19 vaccine. Study conclusions and caveats: A reported finding is that nearly half of spike-specific TCRs target unmutated variant regions.

The CDR3 totals 12 residues. V lost 7 bases and J 6 bases, leaving 12 bases between the germline ends. Germline V gives CDR1 MDHEN, CDR2 SYDVKM. The protocol was immunoSEQ multiplex PCR, while the TCRdb copy is restricted to in-frame clones and leaves out a portion. The data hold roughly 150,000 clones, with over 80% observed a single time. With respect to this clone: What it binds is unknown.

This chain uses TRBV28 with TRBJ1-1; D ambiguous. This TCR was recovered from an adult who received the AZD1222 COVID-19 vaccine. The sequencing used peripheral blood, collected 28 days after the second AZD1222 dose. DNA of the CDR3: TGTGCCAGCACTAACAGATTCGCTGAAGCTTTCTTT. It specifies CASTNRFAEAFF.